This T cell receptor beta chain comes out of a study of beta chain features in type 1 diabetes. Findings and limits, study-wide: Fewer insertions but more deletions were seen at VDJ junctions in type 1 diabetes patients.

The sequenced template was cDNA made from the entire isolated RNA. Sequencing used immunoSEQ multiplex PCR; TCRdb keeps in-frame clones, though not all of them. The sample contains under 400,000 clones, around 13% of which appear only once. Via the markers CD45RO/CCR7/CD25/CD127/CD95/CD27, stem cell-like memory, regulatory, central memory and naive CD4+ cells were sorted. Comment on this clone: What it binds is not known.

V was trimmed by 4 bases and J by 3 bases, leaving 7 bases between them. The germline V gene has CDR1 ENHRY and CDR2 SYGVKD. The CDR3 runs to 13 residues. The material sequenced was naive CD4+ T cells from blood. The gene calls are TRBV10-3 and TRBJ1-3; D might be TRBD1 (6 bases). This sequence was found in a man between 18 and 35 years old in good health. The CDR3 DNA sequence: TGTGCCATCAGTGTCAGGGGTGGAAACACCATATATTTT. It specifies CAISVRGGNTIYF.